Following are 14 T cell receptor beta chains from one sample sequenced in a study of blood T cell repertoires in COVID-19 (dated by TCRdb to the early 2020s). The library relied on the immunoSEQ multiplex PCR assay. In its TCRdb copy, this immuneACCESS table keeps in-frame sequences only and misses some clones. Where compared with another copy, unresolved V genes explain less than half of these, and the others have no known cause. Within this sample are 320,000 or so clones, with roughly 90% of them counted one time only. In total, the top ten clones hold roughly 5.2% of the sample. Sequencing was performed on PBMCs or T cells enriched from blood (not recorded which). These receptors were taken from a man aged 60-69 years who had recovered from COVID-19.

CDR3 region: CASSPQGQNNSPLHF. As DNA, the CDR3 is TGTGCCAGCTCACCGCAGGGACAGAATAATTCACCCCTCCACTTT. V and J are TRBV18 and TRBJ1-6, with TRBD1 identical over 7 bases. J was trimmed by 5 bases and V by 3 bases; bases with no gene match: 4. CDR1 and CDR2 (germline): KGHSH, LQKENI. The CDR3 is 15 amino acids.

V and J are TRBV6-6 and TRBJ2-3, with 13 bases aligning to TRBD2. V lost 5 bases and J lost 4; bases outside the gene matches: 12. CDR1 and CDR2 (germline): MNHNY, SVGAGI (reference sequence). This CDR3 region has 18 residues. For the CDR3, the DNA is TGTGCCAGCAGTCCTACACCAGGACTAGCGGGAGTTCCAGATACGCAGTATTTT. Translated: CASSPTPGLAGVPDTQYF.

This clone was picked up a small number of times. The junction departs from germline at one end; a sequencing error may be responsible. V and J are TRBV15 and TRBJ2-7, with 8 bases identical to TRBD2. Germline CDR1 and CDR2: LNHNV and YYDKDF (reference sequence). CDR3 length: 15 residues. Written as DNA, the CDR3 is TGTGCCACCAGCGGAGATCTAGCGGGTTCCTACGAGCAGTACTTC. Residues: CATSGDLAGSYEQYF.

The V and J genes are TRBV25-1 and TRBJ2-4; 7 bases align to TRBD1. The germline V gene has CDR1 MGHDK and CDR2 SYGVNS. V gave up 4 bases and J gave up 4 bases; unmatched junction bases: 4. This CDR3 has 14 residues. CDR3 protein: CASSGLGQKNIQYF. In DNA form, the CDR3 reads TGTGCCAGCAGTGGGCTGGGACAGAAAAACATTCAGTACTTC.

This clone was counted a few times. CDR3 region: CASSPDGQEGTEAFF. The DNA of the CDR3 is TGTGCCAGCTCACCGGACGGCCAAGAGGGCACTGAAGCTTTCTTT. This rearrangement joins TRBV18 to TRBJ1-1, with D hard to call. The germline V gene has CDR1 KGHSH and CDR2 LQKENI. Trimming took off 3 bases at V and 4 bases at J, with 15 bases between the two ends. This CDR3 region has 15 residues.

V and J are TRBV2 and TRBJ2-6, with 8 positions matching TRBD1. V lost 10 bases and J lost 1; bases outside the gene matches: 12. Germline CDR1 and CDR2: SNHLY and FYNNEI. The CDR3 consists of 17 residues. CDR3 nucleotide sequence: TGTGCCAAGGCCACCGGGACAGGAACGTCTGGGGCCAACGTCCTGACTTTC. This gives the protein CAKATGTGTSGANVLTF.

The chain recombines TRBV19 with TRBJ1-2; D might be TRBD1 (5 bases). Germline V lookup: CDR1 LNHDA, CDR2 SQIVND (reference sequence). V was clipped by 4 bases and J by 8 bases, with 14 bases between them. CDR3 length: 13 residues. CDR3 sequence reads: CASSTRQSQGYTF. CDR3 sequence (DNA): TGTGCCAGTAGTACTCGACAGAGTCAGGGCTACACCTTC.

V is TRBV28 and J is TRBJ1-2, with D possibly matching TRBD1 (6 bases). V was shortened by 6 bases and J by 1 base, with 12 bases between the two germline ends. The CDR3 loop spans 14 amino acids. Germline V gene sequence: CDR1 MDHEN, CDR2 SYDVKM. CDR3 sequence reads: CASSTGYFNYGYTF. Written as DNA, the CDR3 is TGTGCCAGCAGCACAGGGTATTTTAACTATGGCTACACCTTC.

This clone was seen ten or more times. The chain joins TRBV4-1 to TRBJ2-5; TRBD2 matches 8 bases. Germline loops: CDR1 MGHRA, CDR2 YSYEKL. This CDR3 is 16 amino acids long. J lost 4 bases, V lost 0 bases, and 7 bases had no gene match. The CDR3: CASSQEGGGSAETQYF. Written as DNA, the CDR3 is TGCGCCAGCAGCCAAGAAGGCGGGGGGAGCGCAGAGACCCAGTACTTC.

The genes are TRBV24-1 and TRBJ2-7; perhaps TRBD2 as D (6 bases). Germline lookup yields CDR1 KGHDR and CDR2 SFDVKD. This CDR3 is built from 14 residues. Deletions cut 5 bases from V and 5 bases from J, with 15 bases between. The CDR3 nucleotides read TGTGCCACCAGTGCTGGGGAGGTCAACGACGAGCAGTACTTC. Translating it yields CATSAGEVNDEQYF.

V gene TRBV6-2 or TRBV6-3 combines with J gene TRBJ2-2, with TRBD2 as a possible D gene (5 bases). V was pared by 1 base and J by 5 bases, with 14 bases between. The germline V gene encodes CDR1 MNHEY and CDR2 SVGEGT. This CDR3 region has 16 residues. In DNA form, the CDR3 reads TGTGCCAGCAGTTACTTTTGGACGAGCGGTACCGGGGAGCTGTTTTTT. Translation: CASSYFWTSGTGELFF.

The table lists this clone with a count of one. CDR3 region: CASSLGAGNPGGNQPQHF. CDR3 DNA: TGTGCCAGCAGCTTGGGGGCAGGAAATCCAGGGGGCAATCAGCCCCAGCATTTT. The chain employs TRBV7-2 and TRBJ1-5; maybe TRBD1 (6 bases). Trimming took off 3 bases at V and 2 bases at J, with 20 bases between the two ends. CDR3 length: 18 amino acids. From germline, CDR1 is SGHTA and CDR2 FQGNSA.

This chain connects TRBV5-1 to TRBJ2-7; either TRBD1 or TRBD2 may fit D (5 bases each). In germline, CDR1 is SGHRS, CDR2 YFSETQ. With 4 bases removed from V and 3 bases from J, the gap between germline ends came to 14 bases. This CDR3 contains 14 residues. DNA for the CDR3: TGCGCCAGCAGCCTGGGGCCCGGGGACTACGAGCAGTACTTC. Its protein is CASSLGPGDYEQYF. The variable domain in full, with the rest retrieved from reference TRBV5-1 and TRBJ2-7, is KAGVTQTPRYLIKTRGQQVTLSCSPISGHRSVSWYQQTPGQGLQFLFEYFSETQRNKGNFPGRFSGRQFSNSRSEMNVSTLELGDSALYLCASSLGPGDYEQYFGPGTRLTVT.

The V gene is TRBV5-1, the J gene TRBJ1-4; the D gene is possibly TRBD1 (6 bases). Trimming left V 4 bases short and J 8 bases short, with 15 bases between. The CDR3 runs to 14 residues. Germline V gene sequence: CDR1 SGHRS, CDR2 YFSETQ. The CDR3 is CASSKTGMEEKLFF. CDR3 nucleotide sequence: TGCGCCAGCAGCAAAACAGGGATGGAGGAAAAACTGTTTTTT.